One sample yielded the 17 T cell receptor beta chains listed below, sequenced in a study of blood T cell repertoires in COVID-19. Profiling relied on immunoSEQ multiplex PCR, and the TCRdb table lists in-frame clones only, not all of them. There are 200,000 or so clones in the sample; about nine tenths occur only once, and 2.1% lies in the top ten. Sequenced material: peripheral blood. These receptor sequences come from a man in his sixties or seventies with active or convalescent COVID-19.

The chain recombines TRBV27 with TRBJ2-2; 8 bases match TRBD2. Unmatched junction bases numbered 5, after V lost 8 bases and J lost 6 bases. The germline V gene encodes CDR1 MNHEY and CDR2 SMNVEV (reference sequence). CDR3 length: 13 amino acids. Here the CDR3 reads CASGGGRSGELFF. DNA for the CDR3: TGTGCCAGCGGCGGGGGGAGGTCCGGGGAGCTGTTTTTT.

V is TRBV27 and J is TRBJ1-2, with TRBD1 identical over 7 bases. CDR3 size: 13 residues. The germline gives CDR1 MNHEY, CDR2 SMNVEV (reference sequence). Trimming took 5 bases from V and 2 from J; bases not matched to a gene: 2. The CDR3 DNA follows: TGTGCCAGCAGTCAGACAGGGAACTATGGCTACACCTTC. This translates into CASSQTGNYGYTF.

The chain employs TRBV7-2 and TRBJ2-1, with 8 bases fitting TRBD1. This CDR3 is built from 15 residues. Germline V gene lookup returns CDR1 SGHTA and CDR2 FQGNSA. V lost 5 bases, J lost 4 bases, and 7 bases stayed unmatched. The CDR3 loop reads CASSRDRSNYNEQFF. The CDR3 DNA reads as TGTGCCAGCAGCAGGGACAGGTCAAATTACAATGAGCAGTTCTTC.

The chain carries TRBV6-5 and TRBJ2-5; TRBD1 matches 8 bases. The V gene end was trimmed by 4 bases and the J gene end by 7 bases; junction bases not matched to a gene: 11. The CDR3 contains 15 residues. Germline V gene data show CDR1 as MNHEY and CDR2 as SVGAGI. CDR3 amino acids: CASSSRGQARGTQYF. Here the CDR3 DNA reads TGTGCCAGCAGTTCAAGGGGACAGGCCCGGGGGACCCAGTACTTC.

The rearrangement links TRBV24-1 to TRBJ2-2, with a tentative D call TRBD1 (6 bases). V was shortened by 2 bases and J by 9 bases, with 21 bases between the two germline ends. CDR3 size: 17 residues. CDR1 KGHDR and CDR2 SFDVKD come from the germline V gene. The CDR3 sequence: CATSDSPQGSLVWELFF. The CDR3 bases are TGTGCCACCAGTGATTCCCCACAGGGTTCCCTAGTCTGGGAGCTGTTTTTT.

This rearrangement joins TRBV6-6 to TRBJ1-2; 8 positions match TRBD1. Trimming cost V 0 bases and J 0 bases; bases outside gene matches: 0. Looked up from germline, CDR1 is MNHNY and CDR2 is SVGAGI (reference sequence). This CDR3 is 15 amino acids long. The CDR3 is CASSYSQGANYGYTF. DNA of the CDR3: TGTGCCAGCAGTTACTCACAGGGGGCTAACTATGGCTACACCTTC.

The CDR3 loop reads CASRRTGTDTQYF. CDR3 nucleotide sequence: TGTGCCAGCAGGCGGACAGGCACAGATACGCAGTATTTT. The chain combines TRBV28 with TRBJ2-3; D perhaps matches TRBD1 (6 bases). The germline gives CDR1 MDHEN, CDR2 SYDVKM. V dropped 6 bases and J dropped 1 base, with 8 bases sitting between them. This CDR3 has 13 amino acids. Full variable domain (outside the CDR3, taken from reference TRBV28 and TRBJ2-3): DVKVTQSSRYLVKRTGEKVFLECVQDMDHENMFWYRQDPGLGLRLIYFSYDVKMKEKGDIPEGYSVSREKKERFSLILESASTNQTSMYLCASRRTGTDTQYFGPGTRLTVL.

The chain has TRBV7-2 and TRBJ2-7; unclear D gene. Germline lookup yields CDR1 SGHTA and CDR2 FQGNSA. The CDR3 spans 14 residues. V lost 3 bases, J lost 3 bases, and 12 bases lay in between. CDR3 coding DNA: TGTGCCAGCAGCTTCGGTAGATCGGGCTACGAGCAGTACTTC. Protein product: CASSFGRSGYEQYF. Supplemented by reference TRBV7-2 and TRBJ2-7, the full variable domain reads GAGVSQSPSNKVTEKGKDVELRCDPISGHTALYWYRQSLGQGLEFLIYFQGNSAPDKSGLPSDRFSAERTGGSVSTLTIQRTQQEDSAVYLCASSFGRSGYEQYFGPGTRLTVT.

This clone was counted a single time. The rearrangement joins TRBV12-3 or TRBV12-4 to TRBJ1-6; 7 bases fit TRBD1. The CDR3 spans 12 residues. V shed 1 base, J shed 15 bases, and the junction held 3 bases outside the gene matches. CDR3 region: CASSLGDRDLHF. The CDR3 DNA is TGTGCCAGCAGTTTAGGAGACAGGGACCTCCACTTT.

The chain couples TRBV11-2 to TRBJ2-5, with D unresolved. V was shortened by 5 bases and J by 5 bases, with 21 bases between the two germline ends. The CDR3 sequence is 16 residues long. In germline, CDR1 is SGHAT, CDR2 FQNNGV. The DNA of the CDR3 is TGTGCCAGCAGCCCGCGAGAGCCTACAGTGTCGGAGACCCAGTACTTC. Protein product: CASSPREPTVSETQYF.

V gene TRBV19 combines with J gene TRBJ1-5, with TRBD1 matching over 7 bases. Per germline, CDR1 LNHDA and CDR2 SQIVND (reference sequence). This CDR3 region has 14 residues. V lost 1 base and J lost 8; bases outside the gene matches: 5. CDR3 residues: CASSIARGREPQHF. Here the CDR3 DNA reads TGTGCCAGTAGTATAGCGAGGGGGCGGGAGCCCCAGCATTTT.

V usage is TRBV24-1 and J usage is TRBJ2-1, with no clear D. Germline values: CDR1 KGHDR, CDR2 SFDVKD. The CDR3 has 15 residues. Deletions cut 1 base from V and 8 bases from J, with 14 bases between. CDR3 in amino acids: CATSDFRDLDDEQFF. The CDR3 coding sequence is TGTGCCACCAGTGATTTCCGCGACTTAGACGATGAGCAGTTCTTC.

This sequence joins TRBV30 and TRBJ2-3, with 7 nucleotides matching TRBD1. V was pared by 4 bases and J by 1 base, with 14 bases of the junction left unmatched. Germline V gene sequence: CDR1 GTSNPN, CDR2 SVGIG (reference sequence). There are 17 residues in the CDR3. The CDR3 here is CAWMQYLGTGGTDTQYF. The CDR3 DNA sequence: TGTGCCTGGATGCAATATTTGGGAACAGGGGGCACAGATACGCAGTATTTT.

The chain joins TRBV28 to TRBJ2-2; 11 bases align to TRBD2. From germline, CDR1 is MDHEN and CDR2 SYDVKM. J gave up 7 bases and V 5 bases, and 6 bases lay outside the gene matches. The CDR3 sequence is 15 residues long. The CDR3 DNA sequence: TGTGCCAGCAGTCTTAGCGGGAGGGCCCACGGGGAGCTGTTTTTT. Its protein is CASSLSGRAHGELFF.

This clone was recorded once. J is TRBJ2-3 and V is TRBV9, with 11 bases fitting TRBD2. The J segment lost 2 bases and the V segment lost 0 bases, leaving 5 bases of the junction unmatched. From germline, CDR1 is SGDLS and CDR2 YYNGEE. The CDR3 totals 17 residues. Here the CDR3 reads CASSVDSGGAVTDTQYF. For the CDR3, the DNA is TGTGCCAGCAGCGTAGATAGCGGGGGGGCCGTCACAGATACGCAGTATTTT.

The chain joins TRBV28 to TRBJ1-3; unclear D gene. Trimming took 7 bases from V and 2 from J, leaving 18 bases between them. The CDR3 consists of 16 residues. Germline V gene sequence: CDR1 MDHEN, CDR2 SYDVKM. The CDR3 is CASTRLWGGTGNTIYF. The CDR3 region has the DNA TGTGCCAGCACCCGATTGTGGGGAGGGACTGGAAACACCATATATTTT. The full variable domain, in which reference TRBV28 and TRBJ1-3 provide the parts outside the CDR3, is DVKVTQSSRYLVKRTGEKVFLECVQDMDHENMFWYRQDPGLGLRLIYFSYDVKMKEKGDIPEGYSVSREKKERFSLILESASTNQTSMYLCASTRLWGGTGNTIYFGEGSWLTVV.

The chain employs TRBV5-4 and TRBJ1-2; 10 nucleotides agree with TRBD1. This CDR3 is 15 amino acids long. Germline V gene sequence: CDR1 SGHNT, CDR2 YYREEE (reference sequence). J lost 6 bases, V lost 3 bases, and 8 bases had no gene match. The DNA of the CDR3 is TGTGCCAGCAGCTCCTGGGACAGGGGACTTAATGGCTACACCTTC. This codes for CASSSWDRGLNGYTF.